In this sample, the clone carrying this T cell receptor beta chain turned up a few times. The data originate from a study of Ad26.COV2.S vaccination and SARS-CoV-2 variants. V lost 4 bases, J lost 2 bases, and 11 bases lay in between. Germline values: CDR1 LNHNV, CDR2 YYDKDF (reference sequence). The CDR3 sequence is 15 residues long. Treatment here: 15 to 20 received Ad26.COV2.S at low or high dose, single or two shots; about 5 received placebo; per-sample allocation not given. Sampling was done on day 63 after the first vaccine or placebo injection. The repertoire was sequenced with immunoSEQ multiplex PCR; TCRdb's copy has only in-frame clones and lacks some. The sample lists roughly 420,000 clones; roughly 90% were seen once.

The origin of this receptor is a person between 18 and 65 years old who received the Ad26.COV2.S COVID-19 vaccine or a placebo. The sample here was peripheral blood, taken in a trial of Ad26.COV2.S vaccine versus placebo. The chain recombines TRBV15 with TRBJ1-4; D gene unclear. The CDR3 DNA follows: TGTGCCACCAGCAAGCTTGGCGCGACTAATGAAAAACTGTTTTTT. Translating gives CATSKLGATNEKLFF.